The present TCR beta chain was sequenced within a study of T cells expressing NK-cell markers (dated by TCRdb to the early 2020s). Regarding the complete study: In sorted CD3+CD56+NKG2C+, CD3+CD56+NKG2C- and CD3+CD56-NKG2C+ T-cell subsets from several donors, TCR beta-chain repertoires were profiled. The libraries were sequenced on Illumina HiSeq 2000/2500, MiSeq or NextSeq, producing 2 x 150 bp reads. Randomly selected healthy volunteers, three men and five women, were used as the eight sequenced donors. Among the eight sequenced donors, seven were HCMV-seropositive and one was HCMV-seronegative.

Broader findings and caveats from the paper: Those dominant clonotypes were again the most abundant among CD3+CD56-NKG2C+ cells in a few donors, at about 28.3-60.1%. For six donors, the dominant CD3+CD56+NKG2C+ clonotypes were among the top 10 CD8+ clonotypes and accounted for about 1.0-7.0% of CD8+ T cells. Whether the expanded NKG2C-expressing T cell clones were specific for HCMV antigens was left unclear.

Sequenced using an Illumina HiSeq 2000. TCR beta cDNA libraries were made by 5'RACE template switching that added a universal primer site and unique molecular identifiers. cDNA synthesis was primed from the TCR beta constant segment and was followed by two successive PCR amplification steps. Processing in the source paper ran as follows. MIGEC was used to demultiplex reads and group reads by UMI, and MiTCR was used to assemble and quantify clonotypes. To remove erroneous sequences, TCR cDNA sequences were retained only when supported by two or more reads. The tcR package was used for downstream repertoire analysis, with clonotypes matched between fractions based on CDR3 nucleotide sequence plus V segment. VDJmatch was used to annotate antigen specificity against VDJdb, with one amino acid substitution in CDR3 allowed. TCRdb reprocessed the reads; each CDR3 protein sequence makes one entry, and DNA is unavailable. TCRdb's processing, not the study's, gives the V and J calls here. Per the sample table, the count is hundreds of thousands of distinct CDR3 sequences. The ten largest make up roughly 4.2% of the sample.

The CDR3 holds 13 amino acids from the cysteine to the phenylalanine. The nucleotide record is missing. Based on the germline V gene, the CDR1 and CDR2 sequences are KGHSH and LQKENI. Of note for this clonotype: The antigen this receptor binds is unknown.

HCMV serostatus was determined by detecting HCMV-specific IgG in serum with a commercial ELISA kit. Peripheral blood mononuclear cells were isolated from blood by Ficoll density gradient centrifugation. The chain links TRBV18 with TRBJ2-1. The receptor was derived from a woman aged 18 to 75 in good health. Material: blood T cells: a sorted CD56 or NKG2C T cell subset, CD4+ or CD8+ T cells, or bulk PBMC T cells (not recorded which). The CDR3 is CASSPSVYNEQFF.